The 29 T cell receptor beta chains given below trace back to one sample, sequenced in a study of T-cell reconstitution after alpha-beta-depleted transplantation in children. For TCRbeta, the library was prepared with unique molecular identifiers. TCRdb redid the calling of the PCR reads with MiXCR, one entry per CDR3 protein. The sample shows some 150,000 distinct CDR3 sequences, about 9% of them seen only once. Sequenced material: PBMCs, mostly from graft donor cells, taken 180 days after TCRalphabeta/CD19-depleted stem cell transplant. The receptors stem from a female patient aged 2-10 years who had a stem cell transplant for congenital amegakaryocytic thrombocytopenia, so the T cells may come from the graft donor.

This clonotype was counted only a few times. The J gene is TRBJ1-4, the V gene TRBV7-2; possible D gene TRBD1, 5 bases. V was pared by 5 bases and J by 4 bases, with 11 bases between. The germline V gene encodes CDR1 SGHTA and CDR2 FQGNSA. This CDR3 region has 14 residues. The CDR3 is CASSGGRSNEKLFF. The CDR3 bases are TGTGCCAGCAGCGGGGGACGGAGTAATGAAAAACTGTTTTTT.

This clonotype was picked up many times. This chain joins TRBV28 and TRBJ2-6; perhaps TRBD1 as D (6 bases). Germline V gene sequence: CDR1 MDHEN, CDR2 SYDVKM. The CDR3 is made up of 16 amino acids. Trimming pared 2 bases from V and 3 bases from J, leaving 11 bases between. DNA for the CDR3: TGTGCCAGCAGTTTAGGACCAGGGGTTGGGGCCAACGTCCTGACTTTC. Translated, it gives CASSLGPGVGANVLTF.

Many counts were recorded for this clonotype. This chain links TRBV6-2 or TRBV6-3 with TRBJ1-2; no clear D. The ends were cut back, 2 bases at V and 2 bases at J, with 3 bases in the middle. Germline V lookup: CDR1 MNHEY, CDR2 SVGEGT. The CDR3 is 12 residues long. CDR3 bases: TGTGCCAGCAGTTACGCCAACTATGGCTACACCTTC. The encoded protein is CASSYANYGYTF.

Many counts were recorded for this clonotype. This chain uses TRBV19 with TRBJ2-6; no clear D. Trimming removed 5 bases from V and 0 bases from J, with 8 bases in between. This CDR3 comprises 15 residues. The germline V gene encodes CDR1 LNHDA and CDR2 SQIVND (reference sequence). The CDR3 protein is CASSPRYSGANVLTF. The DNA of the CDR3 is TGTGCCAGTAGTCCACGGTACTCTGGGGCCAACGTCCTGACTTTC.

This clonotype was found many times. The J gene is TRBJ2-3, the V gene TRBV6-5; TRBD1 might be the D (6 bases). The CDR3 is 12 amino acids. V lost 6 bases and J lost 4, with 8 bases in between. Germline V lookup: CDR1 MNHEY, CDR2 SVGAGI. The CDR3 DNA reads TGTGCCAGCAGCCAGGGGCCAGATACGCAGTATTTT. As protein: CASSQGPDTQYF.

The rearrangement uses TRBV20-1 and TRBJ2-1; the match to TRBD1 covers 9 bases. Germline V gene data show CDR1 as DFQATT and CDR2 as SNEGSKA (reference sequence). CDR3 length equals 16 residues. V trimming: 3 bases; J trimming: 5 bases; junction bases outside the gene matches: 11. CDR3 residues: CSASPRQGVRDNEQFF. The CDR3 DNA is TGCAGTGCTAGTCCCCGACAGGGGGTACGAGACAATGAGCAGTTCTTC.

This clonotype occurred many times. The chain is built from TRBV28 and TRBJ1-4, with 8 bases that match TRBD1. CDR3 length equals 14 residues. After removal of 6 bases from V and 7 bases from J, the junction contained 7 bases not matched to a gene. Germline values: CDR1 MDHEN, CDR2 SYDVKM. The CDR3 protein is CASRETGGGEKLFF. The CDR3 DNA sequence: TGTGCCAGCAGAGAAACAGGGGGAGGTGAAAAACTGTTTTTT.

This clonotype was detected a few times. The chain carries TRBV20-1 and TRBJ1-2, with 10 bases fitting TRBD1. J gave up 2 bases and V 3 bases, and 0 bases lay outside the gene matches. In germline, CDR1 is DFQATT, CDR2 SNEGSKA (reference sequence). The CDR3 runs to 13 residues. This CDR3 is CSARDRGNYGYTF. The CDR3 coding sequence is TGCAGTGCTAGGGACAGGGGGAACTATGGCTACACCTTC.

This clonotype is medium-sized. The rearrangement joins TRBV5-1 to TRBJ2-2; D is perhaps TRBD1 (6 bases). V was cut by 9 bases and J by 0 bases, with 18 bases left in between. The CDR3 is 16 residues long. The germline CDR1 and CDR2 sequences are SGHRS and YFSETQ. The CDR3 sequence is CATHPTGRANTGELFF. CDR3 in DNA: TGCGCCACCCATCCCACAGGGCGCGCGAACACCGGGGAGCTGTTTTTT.

This clonotype was detected ten times or more. The rearrangement links TRBV20-1 to TRBJ1-6; maybe TRBD1 (5 bases). The CDR3 loop spans 16 amino acids. The V end was cut by 2 bases, the J end by 11 bases, with 22 bases between. In germline, CDR1 is DFQATT, CDR2 SNEGSKA (reference sequence). For the CDR3, the DNA is TGCAGTGCTAGACCCATTTTCCAGGGAAATAAGGCACCCCTCCACTTT. It translates to CSARPIFQGNKAPLHF.

V usage is TRBV7-2 and J usage is TRBJ2-2, with D unresolved. This CDR3 is 15 amino acids long. Germline values: CDR1 SGHTA, CDR2 FQGNSA. Trimming pared 1 base from V and 2 bases from J, leaving 8 bases between. For the CDR3, the DNA is TGTGCCAGCAGCTTAGATCTGGGAAACACCGGGGAGCTGTTTTTT. Its translation: CASSLDLGNTGELFF.

This clonotype was seen repeatedly, ten times or more. The V gene is TRBV27, the J gene TRBJ2-5; 7 bases align to TRBD2. The CDR3 consists of 11 residues. Germline V gene lookup returns CDR1 MNHEY and CDR2 SMNVEV (reference sequence). The J segment lost 5 bases and the V segment lost 8 bases, leaving 2 bases of the junction unmatched. The CDR3 spells CASRDYETQYF. CDR3 nucleotide sequence: TGTGCCAGCCGGGACTACGAGACCCAGTACTTC.

There are many counts of this clonotype. CDR3 in amino acids: CASSLGQGDRWKLFF. CDR3 DNA: TGTGCCAGCAGTTTAGGTCAGGGGGATAGGTGGAAACTGTTTTTT. V usage is TRBV27 and J usage is TRBJ1-4; TRBD1 matches at 7 bases. Germline CDR1 and CDR2: MNHEY and SMNVEV (reference sequence). CDR3 length: 15 residues. With 2 bases clipped from V and 11 bases from J, the junction kept 11 bases outside the gene matches.

At least ten counts were recorded for this clonotype. The chain carries TRBV6-1 and TRBJ2-2; D ambiguous. V gave up 2 bases and J gave up 0 bases, with 4 bases separating them. From germline, CDR1 is MNHNS and CDR2 SASEGT. The CDR3 sequence is 14 residues long. CDR3 loop: CASSESANTGELFF. The CDR3 DNA follows: TGTGCCAGCAGTGAAAGCGCGAACACCGGGGAGCTGTTTTTT.

The sample holds many counts of this clonotype. The gene calls are TRBV4-1 and TRBJ2-3; D is uncertain. The ends were cut back, 0 bases at V and 2 bases at J, with 18 bases in the middle. Germline CDR1 MGHRA, CDR2 YSYEKL. CDR3 length: 18 residues. CDR3 residues: CASSQDRYRQINTDTQYF. CDR3 nucleotides: TGCGCCAGCAGCCAAGATCGATACCGCCAAATTAACACAGATACGCAGTATTTT.

This clonotype showed up just a few times. V is TRBV20-1 and J is TRBJ1-1; TRBD1 matches at 8 bases. The germline CDR1 and CDR2 sequences are DFQATT and SNEGSKA (reference sequence). The CDR3 sequence is 14 residues long. J was trimmed by 3 bases and V by 4 bases; bases with no gene match: 7. Here the CDR3 reads CSATGGPGDTEAFF. Written as DNA, the CDR3 is TGCAGTGCTACAGGGGGCCCGGGGGACACTGAAGCTTTCTTT.

Concerning this clonotype itself: One junction end does not reproduce the germline sequence, and a read error may be involved. The chain employs TRBV10-3 and TRBJ1-2; TRBD1 aligns across 9 bases. Germline V lookup: CDR1 ENHRY, CDR2 SYGVKD. The CDR3 consists of 13 residues. CDR3 in DNA: TGTTCCATCAGTGGGGACAGGGAGGAGAGCTACACCTTC. This sequence encodes CSISGDREESYTF.

Regarding this clonotype: A junction end diverges from the germline sequence, so it may reflect a read error. V usage is TRBV2 and J usage is TRBJ2-2; 10 nucleotides agree with TRBD2. CDR1 is SNHLY and CDR2 is FYNNEI in the germline V gene. This CDR3 spans 15 amino acids. The CDR3 DNA reads as TGTGCCAGCAGTGTCCTAGCGGGAGACACCGTGGAGCTGTTTTTT. Translation gives CASSVLAGDTVELFF.

This clonotype has ten or more counts. The chain uses TRBV10-3 and TRBJ1-2; 7 nucleotides agree with TRBD1. The germline CDR1 and CDR2 sequences are ENHRY and SYGVKD. V shed 8 bases, J shed 8 bases, and the junction held 14 bases outside the gene matches. The CDR3 consists of 14 residues. CDR3 sequence: CAIGLGQGGTGYTF. The CDR3 nucleotides read TGTGCCATCGGTTTAGGCCAGGGGGGAACCGGCTACACCTTC.

This clonotype was counted many times. J is TRBJ2-5 and V is TRBV28; 15 bases agree with TRBD2. Germline trimming cut 8 bases from V and 4 bases from J; bases unmatched to any gene: 2. The germline V gene encodes CDR1 MDHEN and CDR2 SYDVKM. This CDR3 spans 14 amino acids. The CDR3 spells CASWTSGRGETQYF. CDR3 bases: TGTGCCAGCTGGACTAGCGGGAGGGGAGAGACCCAGTACTTC.

This clonotype was picked up a small number of times. The chain carries TRBV20-1 and TRBJ2-5, with 9 bases that match TRBD1. The CDR3 consists of 18 residues. Trimming took 1 base from V and 0 from J; bases not matched to a gene: 12. CDR1 is DFQATT, CDR2 SNEGSKA, per germline (reference sequence). The CDR3 region has the DNA TGCAGTGCTAGAGTCCGGGACAGGGCGAAGGTGTACCAAGAGACCCAGTACTTC. It codes for CSARVRDRAKVYQETQYF.

Details on this clonotype: Since a much larger clone is just one base distant, this may be a read error. The V gene is TRBV28, the J gene TRBJ2-6; D may be TRBD1 (8 bases). Germline CDR1 reads MDHEN; CDR2 reads SYDVKM. The CDR3 runs to 13 residues. Trimming cost V 8 bases and J 12 bases, with 17 bases left between them. The CDR3 nucleotides read TGTGCCAGCGGTAGGACAGGGAGGGGCGTCCTGACTTTC. Translation gives CASGRTGRGVLTF.

There are many counts of this clonotype. The chain employs TRBV28 and TRBJ2-5, with D perhaps TRBD2 (5 bases). This CDR3 is built from 11 residues. The ends were cut back, 9 bases at V and 4 bases at J, with 9 bases in the middle. Per germline, CDR1 MDHEN and CDR2 SYDVKM. CDR3 sequence reads: CARGVGETQYF. The DNA of the CDR3 is TGTGCCAGGGGAGTAGGAGAGACCCAGTACTTC. Looking up the rest from reference TRBV28 and TRBJ2-5 gives the full variable domain: DVKVTQSSRYLVKRTGEKVFLECVQDMDHENMFWYRQDPGLGLRLIYFSYDVKMKEKGDIPEGYSVSREKKERFSLILESASTNQTSMYLCARGVGETQYFGPGTRLLVL.

About this clonotype: A read error may account for a junction end that differs from germline. This chain joins TRBV7-7 and TRBJ2-7; 7 bases agree with TRBD1. Germline CDR1 and CDR2: SSHAT and FNYEAQ (reference sequence). The CDR3 totals 13 residues. CDR3 DNA sequence: TGTGCCAGCAGCGTCACACAGGGGTACGAGCACTACTTC. This translates into CASSVTQGYEHYF.

This clonotype was picked up many times. The chain carries TRBV29-1 and TRBJ2-7, with TRBD2 matching over 7 bases. J was trimmed by 2 bases and V by 0 bases; bases with no gene match: 10. Germline CDR1 reads SQVTM; CDR2 reads ANQGSEA. The CDR3 is 16 residues long. CDR3 region: CSVEEAVGGSPYEQYF. CDR3 nucleotide sequence: TGCAGCGTTGAAGAAGCAGTCGGCGGGAGCCCCTACGAGCAGTACTTC.

In this sample, this clonotype turned up many times. The chain carries TRBV20-1 and TRBJ1-1, with 7 positions matching TRBD1. The ends lost 7 bases at V and 5 bases at J; junction bases unmatched: 10. This CDR3 is 13 amino acids long. CDR1 is DFQATT, CDR2 SNEGSKA, per germline (reference sequence). The CDR3 region is CSGAGQLSTEAFF. CDR3 nucleotides: TGCAGTGGGGCGGGACAGTTGTCTACTGAAGCTTTCTTT.

This clonotype was counted at least ten times. The chain combines TRBV19 with TRBJ1-5; 8 positions agree with TRBD1. Germline lookup yields CDR1 LNHDA and CDR2 SQIVND (reference sequence). Trimming removed 5 bases from V and 0 bases from J; junction bases left unmatched: 3. This CDR3 comprises 15 residues. CDR3 DNA sequence: TGTGCCAGTAGTGGCGGGACAGGTAGCAATCAGCCCCAGCATTTT. The encoded protein is CASSGGTGSNQPQHF.

This clonotype has a count of ten or more. The chain carries TRBV12-3 or TRBV12-4 and TRBJ1-2; TRBD1 agrees at 9 bases. This CDR3 is 16 amino acids long. Losses at the gene ends were 5 bases for V and 1 base for J; bases not matched to a gene: 8. CDR3 protein: CASSLYLGQGNYGYTF. CDR3 DNA sequence: TGTGCCAGCAGTCTCTACCTGGGACAGGGTAACTATGGCTACACCTTC.

The J gene is TRBJ2-3, the V gene TRBV12-3 or TRBV12-4; TRBD1 agrees at 8 bases. The CDR3 contains 14 residues. Unmatched junction bases numbered 6, after V lost 8 bases and J lost 2 bases. CDR3 DNA: TGTGCCAGCGTAGAACAGGGGGACACAGATACGCAGTATTTT. It specifies CASVEQGDTDTQYF.